The TCR beta chain described here comes from a study of blood T cell repertoires in COVID-19. Across the whole study: The origin of the acute and convalescent COVID-19 samples was the United States, Italy and Spain. The analysed material was cDNA or gDNA that came from T cells, B-cell-depleted T cells, or PBMCs.

This CDR3 is 15 amino acids long. CDR1 is MNHEY and CDR2 is SVGAGI in the germline V gene. V was clipped by 4 bases and J by 5 bases; unmatched bases: 5. In the source study's methods: Amplification of reference gene primers provided the estimated nucleated cell counts. Produced via immunoSEQ multiplex PCR; TCRdb's table is partial and in-frame only. The V and J calls and clone size are taken from that table; D and trimming were inferred from the DNA. The table includes some 180,000 clones, approximately 90% detected once. The genes are TRBV6-5 and TRBJ1-6; 7 bases line up with TRBD1. This TCR was sampled from a man aged 40-49 years with active or convalescent COVID-19. The sample taken for sequencing was peripheral blood. CDR3: CASSSRQGDNSPLHF. The CDR3 DNA reads TGTGCCAGCAGTTCCCGACAGGGAGATAATTCACCCCTCCACTTT.